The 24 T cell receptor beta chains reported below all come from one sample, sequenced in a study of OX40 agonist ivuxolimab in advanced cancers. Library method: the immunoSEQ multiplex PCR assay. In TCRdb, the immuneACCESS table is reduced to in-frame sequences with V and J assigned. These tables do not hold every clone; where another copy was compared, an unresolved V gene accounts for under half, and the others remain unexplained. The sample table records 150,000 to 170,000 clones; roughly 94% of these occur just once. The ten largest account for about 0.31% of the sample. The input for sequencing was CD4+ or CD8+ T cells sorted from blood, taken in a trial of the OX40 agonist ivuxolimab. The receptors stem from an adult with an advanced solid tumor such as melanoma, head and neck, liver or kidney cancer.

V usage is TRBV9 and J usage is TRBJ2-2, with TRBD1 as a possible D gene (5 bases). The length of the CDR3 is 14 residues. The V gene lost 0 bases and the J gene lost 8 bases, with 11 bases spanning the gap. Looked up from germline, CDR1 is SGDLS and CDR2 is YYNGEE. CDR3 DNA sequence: TGTGCCAGCAGCGTAGTTGGGGCGGCGGGGGAGCTGTTTTTT. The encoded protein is CASSVVGAAGELFF.

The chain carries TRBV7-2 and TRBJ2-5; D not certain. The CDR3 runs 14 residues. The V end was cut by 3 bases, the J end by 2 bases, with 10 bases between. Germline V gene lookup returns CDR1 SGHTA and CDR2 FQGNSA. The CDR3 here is CASSFSMGQETQYF. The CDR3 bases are TGTGCCAGCAGCTTTTCAATGGGGCAAGAGACCCAGTACTTC.

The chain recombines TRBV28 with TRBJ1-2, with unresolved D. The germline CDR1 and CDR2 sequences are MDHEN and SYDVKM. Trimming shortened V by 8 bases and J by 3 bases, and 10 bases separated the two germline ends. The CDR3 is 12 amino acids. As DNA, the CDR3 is TGTGCCAGCGGCCTTGGGGACTATGGCTACACCTTC. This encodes CASGLGDYGYTF.

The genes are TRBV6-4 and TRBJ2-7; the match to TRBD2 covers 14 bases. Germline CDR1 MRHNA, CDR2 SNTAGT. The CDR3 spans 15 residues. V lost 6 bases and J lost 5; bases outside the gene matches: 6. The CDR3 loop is CASSPMTSGRDEQYF. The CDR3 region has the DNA TGTGCCAGCAGCCCCATGACTAGCGGGAGGGACGAGCAGTACTTC.

The CDR3 nucleotides are TGCGCCAGCAGCTTGGCCGGCCCTGCGGAACCCCAGCATTTT. It yields the protein CASSLAGPAEPQHF. V gene TRBV5-1 combines with J gene TRBJ1-5; D unresolved. CDR1 is SGHRS, CDR2 YFSETQ, per germline. The CDR3 loop spans 14 amino acids. Trimming cost V 0 bases and J 10 bases, with 14 bases left between them.

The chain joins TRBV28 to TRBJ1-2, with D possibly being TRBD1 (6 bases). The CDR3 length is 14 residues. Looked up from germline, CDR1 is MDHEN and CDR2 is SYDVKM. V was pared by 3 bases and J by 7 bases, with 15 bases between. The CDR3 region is CASSLNGGAGGYTF. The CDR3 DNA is TGTGCCAGCAGTTTGAACGGGGGCGCGGGTGGCTACACCTTC.

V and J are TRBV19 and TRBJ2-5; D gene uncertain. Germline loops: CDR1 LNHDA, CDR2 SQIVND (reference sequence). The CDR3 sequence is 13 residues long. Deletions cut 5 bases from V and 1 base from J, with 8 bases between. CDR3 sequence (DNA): TGTGCCAGTAGTCGGAACCCCCAAGAGACCCAGTACTTC. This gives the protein CASSRNPQETQYF.

CDR3 protein: CASIDPGGRGTEAFF. CDR3 nucleotide sequence: TGTGCCAGTATAGACCCAGGGGGCCGGGGCACTGAAGCTTTCTTT. The rearrangement links TRBV19 to TRBJ1-1; 8 bases fit TRBD1. Germline CDR1 is LNHDA and CDR2 is SQIVND (reference sequence). The V and J ends lost 7 bases and 4 bases, in that order; junction bases with no gene match: 11. The CDR3 spans 15 residues.

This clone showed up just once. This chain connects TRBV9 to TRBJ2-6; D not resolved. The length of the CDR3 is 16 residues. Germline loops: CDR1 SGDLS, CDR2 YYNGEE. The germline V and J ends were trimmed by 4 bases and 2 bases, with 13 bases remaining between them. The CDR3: CASSPRVLPGANVLTF. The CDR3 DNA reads TGTGCCAGCAGCCCTCGGGTGCTCCCTGGGGCCAACGTCCTGACTTTC. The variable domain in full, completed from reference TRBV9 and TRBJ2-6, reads DSGVTQTPKHLITATGQRVTLRCSPRSGDLSVYWYQQSLDQGLQFLIQYYNGEERAKGNILERFSAQQFPDLHSELNLSSLELGDSALYFCASSPRVLPGANVLTFGAGSRLTVL.

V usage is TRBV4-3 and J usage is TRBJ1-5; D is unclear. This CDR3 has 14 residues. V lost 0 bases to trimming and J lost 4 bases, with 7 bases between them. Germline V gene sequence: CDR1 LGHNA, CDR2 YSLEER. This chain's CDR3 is CASSQETFNQPQHF. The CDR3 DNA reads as TGCGCCAGCAGCCAAGAGACGTTTAATCAGCCCCAGCATTTT.

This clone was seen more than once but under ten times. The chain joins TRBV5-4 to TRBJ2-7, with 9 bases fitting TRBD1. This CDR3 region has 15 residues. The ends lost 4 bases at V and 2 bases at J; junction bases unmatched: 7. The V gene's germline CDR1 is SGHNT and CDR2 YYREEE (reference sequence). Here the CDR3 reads CASSVSGTGTYEQYF. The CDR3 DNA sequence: TGTGCCAGCAGCGTGTCCGGGACAGGGACCTACGAGCAGTACTTC.

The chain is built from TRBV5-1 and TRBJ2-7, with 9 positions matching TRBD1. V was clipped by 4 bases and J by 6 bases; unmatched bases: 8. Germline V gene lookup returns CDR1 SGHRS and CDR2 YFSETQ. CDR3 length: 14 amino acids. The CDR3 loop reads CASSPPGQGREQYF. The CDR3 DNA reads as TGCGCCAGCAGCCCCCCGGGACAGGGACGCGAGCAGTACTTC.

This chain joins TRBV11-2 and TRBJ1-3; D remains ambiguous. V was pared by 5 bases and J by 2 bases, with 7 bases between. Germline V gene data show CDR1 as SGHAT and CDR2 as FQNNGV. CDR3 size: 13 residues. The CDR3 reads CASSLGPGNTIYF. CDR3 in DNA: TGTGCCAGCAGCCTCGGTCCTGGAAACACCATATATTTT.

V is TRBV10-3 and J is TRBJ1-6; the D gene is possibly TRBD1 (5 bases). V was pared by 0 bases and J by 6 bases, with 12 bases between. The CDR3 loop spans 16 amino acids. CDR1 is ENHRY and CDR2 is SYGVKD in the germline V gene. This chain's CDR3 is CAISESGAGPNSPLHF. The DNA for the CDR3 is TGTGCCATCAGTGAGTCAGGGGCAGGGCCTAATTCACCCCTCCACTTT.

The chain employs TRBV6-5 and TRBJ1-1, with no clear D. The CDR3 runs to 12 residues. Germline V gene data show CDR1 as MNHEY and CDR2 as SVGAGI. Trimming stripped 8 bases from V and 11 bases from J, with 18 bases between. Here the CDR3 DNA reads TGTGCCAGCGGATGGCAGGCCCAGGCGGCTTTCTTT. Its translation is CASGWQAQAAFF.

DNA of the CDR3: TGCGCCAGCAGCTTCGGGACTTCGGGGGGAGATACGCAGTATTTT. It encodes CASSFGTSGGDTQYF. The chain is built from TRBV5-1 and TRBJ2-3, with 7 nucleotides matching TRBD2. CDR3 size: 15 residues. CDR1 is SGHRS, CDR2 YFSETQ, per germline. Unmatched junction bases numbered 8, after V lost 2 bases and J lost 5 bases.

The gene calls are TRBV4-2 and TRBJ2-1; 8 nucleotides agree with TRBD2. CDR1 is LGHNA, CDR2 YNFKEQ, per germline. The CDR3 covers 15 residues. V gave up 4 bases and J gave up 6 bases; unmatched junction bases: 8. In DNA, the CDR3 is TGTGCCAGCAGCCTTAGTAGCGGGATGGCCAATGAGCAGTTCTTC. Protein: CASSLSSGMANEQFF.

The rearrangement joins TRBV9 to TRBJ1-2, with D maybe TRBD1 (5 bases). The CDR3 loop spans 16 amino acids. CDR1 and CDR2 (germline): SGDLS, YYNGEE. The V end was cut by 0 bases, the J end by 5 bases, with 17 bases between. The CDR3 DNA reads TGTGCCAGCAGCGTAGGGGGGTGGAAGGGAAATTATGGCTACACCTTC. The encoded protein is CASSVGGWKGNYGYTF.

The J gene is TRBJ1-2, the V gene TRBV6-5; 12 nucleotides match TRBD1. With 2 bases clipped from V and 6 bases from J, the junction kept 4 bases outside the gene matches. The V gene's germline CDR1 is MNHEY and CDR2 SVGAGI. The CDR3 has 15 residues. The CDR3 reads CASSYTGQGANGYTF. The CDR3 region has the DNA TGTGCCAGCAGTTACACGGGACAGGGGGCTAATGGCTACACCTTC.

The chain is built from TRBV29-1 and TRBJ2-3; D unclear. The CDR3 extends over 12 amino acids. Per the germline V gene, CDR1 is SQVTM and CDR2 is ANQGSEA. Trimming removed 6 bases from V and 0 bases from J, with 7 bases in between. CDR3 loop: CSVQTSTDTQYF. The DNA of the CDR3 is TGCAGCGTGCAAACTAGCACAGATACGCAGTATTTT.

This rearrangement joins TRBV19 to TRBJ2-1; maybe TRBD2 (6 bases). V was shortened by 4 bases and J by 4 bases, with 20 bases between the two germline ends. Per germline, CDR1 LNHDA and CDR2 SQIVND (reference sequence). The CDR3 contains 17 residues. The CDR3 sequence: CASSKGLAETEYNEQFF. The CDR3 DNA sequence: TGTGCCAGTAGTAAGGGACTGGCAGAAACCGAATACAATGAGCAGTTCTTC. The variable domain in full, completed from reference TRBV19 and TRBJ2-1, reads DGGITQSPKYLFRKEGQNVTLSCEQNLNHDAMYWYRQDPGQGLRLIYYSQIVNDFQKGDIAEGYSVSREKKESFPLTVTSAQKNPTAFYLCASSKGLAETEYNEQFFGPGTRLTVL.

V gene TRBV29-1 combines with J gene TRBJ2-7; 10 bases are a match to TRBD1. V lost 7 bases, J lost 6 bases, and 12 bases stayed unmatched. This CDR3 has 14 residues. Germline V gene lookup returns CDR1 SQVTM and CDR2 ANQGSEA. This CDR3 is CSAKGTGVLSEQYF. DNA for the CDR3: TGCAGCGCCAAGGGGACAGGGGTTCTCAGCGAGCAGTACTTC.

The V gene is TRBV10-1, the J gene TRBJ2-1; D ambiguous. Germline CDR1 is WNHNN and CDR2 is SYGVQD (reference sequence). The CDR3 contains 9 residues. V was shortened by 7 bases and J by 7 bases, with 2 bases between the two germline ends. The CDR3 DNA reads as TGCGCCAGCAAAAATGAGCAGTTCTTC. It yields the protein CASKNEQFF.

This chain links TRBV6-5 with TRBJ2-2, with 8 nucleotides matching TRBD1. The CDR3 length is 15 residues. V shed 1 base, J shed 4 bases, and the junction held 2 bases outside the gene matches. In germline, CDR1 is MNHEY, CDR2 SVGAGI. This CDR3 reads CASSYWTGSTGELFF. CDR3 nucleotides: TGTGCCAGCAGTTACTGGACAGGGAGCACCGGGGAGCTGTTTTTT.